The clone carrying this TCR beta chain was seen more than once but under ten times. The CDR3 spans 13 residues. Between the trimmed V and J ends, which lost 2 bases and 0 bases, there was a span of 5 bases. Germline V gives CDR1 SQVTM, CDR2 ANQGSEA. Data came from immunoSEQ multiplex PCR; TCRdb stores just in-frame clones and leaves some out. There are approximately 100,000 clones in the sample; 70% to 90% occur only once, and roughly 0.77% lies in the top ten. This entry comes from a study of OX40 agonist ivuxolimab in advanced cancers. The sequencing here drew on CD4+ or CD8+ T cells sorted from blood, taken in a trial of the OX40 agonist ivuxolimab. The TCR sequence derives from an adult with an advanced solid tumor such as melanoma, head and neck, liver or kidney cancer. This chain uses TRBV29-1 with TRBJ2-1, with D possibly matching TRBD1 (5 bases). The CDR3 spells CSVEQGSYNEQFF. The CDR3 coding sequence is TGCAGCGTTGAACAGGGCTCCTACAATGAGCAGTTCTTC.